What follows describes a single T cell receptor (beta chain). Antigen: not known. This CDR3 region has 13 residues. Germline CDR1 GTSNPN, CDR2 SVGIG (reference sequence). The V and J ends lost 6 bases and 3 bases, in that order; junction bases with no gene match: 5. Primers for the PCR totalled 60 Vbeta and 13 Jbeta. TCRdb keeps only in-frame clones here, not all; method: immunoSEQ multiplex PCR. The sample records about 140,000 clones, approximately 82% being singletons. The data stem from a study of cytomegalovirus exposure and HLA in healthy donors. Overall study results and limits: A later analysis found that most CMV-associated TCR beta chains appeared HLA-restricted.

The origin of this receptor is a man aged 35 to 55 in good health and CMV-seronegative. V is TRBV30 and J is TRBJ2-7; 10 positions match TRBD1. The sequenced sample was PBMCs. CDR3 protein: CACYGTGVYEQYF. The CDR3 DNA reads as TGTGCCTGCTACGGGACAGGGGTCTACGAGCAGTACTTC. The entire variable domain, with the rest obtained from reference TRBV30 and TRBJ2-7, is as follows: SQTIHQWPATLVQPVGSPLSLECTVEGTSNPNLYWYRQAAGRGLQLLFYSVGIGQISSEVPQNLSASRPQDRQFILSSKKLLLSDSGFYLCACYGTGVYEQYFGPGTRLTVT.